The present entry profiles one T cell receptor beta chain with its context. Its cognate antigen is unknown. Germline and junction disagree at one end, which may indicate a read error. The sample belongs to a study of response to subunit inactivated influenza vaccine. Study-level findings and limits: New T cells are recruited in small numbers by each seasonal influenza vaccination, according to the authors' suggestion.

TCRdb reprocessed the RT-PCR reads via MiXCR and lists one record per CDR3 protein. The sample yields under 850,000 distinct CDR3 sequences, about 18% seen once. Germline V gives CDR1 SGHTA, CDR2 FQGNSA. The length of the CDR3 is 15 residues. J is TRBJ2-1 and V is TRBV7-2; tentatively, D is TRBD2 (6 bases). The clonotype originates from a man aged 50 to 59 who received an inactivated influenza vaccine. The source material was PBMCs from blood, sampled more than 4 days after vaccination. The CDR3, as DNA: TGTGGCAGCAGCTTAGCGGTAGCAGCCTACAATGAGCAGTTCTTC. Its protein is CGSSLAVAAYNEQFF.